A single sample is the source of the 8 T cell receptor beta chains below, sequenced in a study of blood T cell repertoires in COVID-19. Sequenced by immunoSEQ multiplex PCR; TCRdb stores in-frame clones only, minus some. The table lists a few hundred thousand clones, 70% to 90% of them singletons. Sample: peripheral blood. These receptors all come from a man between 40 and 49 years old with acute or convalescent COVID-19.

This clone came up once. The chain is built from TRBV9 and TRBJ2-3; 9 bases are shared with TRBD1. The CDR3 extends over 16 amino acids. V was clipped by 4 bases and J by 0 bases; unmatched bases: 6. Germline V gene data show CDR1 as SGDLS and CDR2 as YYNGEE. The CDR3 DNA reads TGTGCCAGCAGCCCCGGGACAGGGAGGAGCACAGATACGCAGTATTTT. This translates into CASSPGTGRSTDTQYF.

V is TRBV5-1 and J is TRBJ1-4; possibly TRBD1 for D (5 bases). The length of the CDR3 is 16 residues. Germline CDR1 reads SGHRS; CDR2 reads YFSETQ. The V end lost 0 bases, the J end lost 2 bases, and 11 bases lay between the germline ends. CDR3 in DNA: TGCGCCAGCAGCTTGGGGCAGGGAGGCACTAATGAAAAACTGTTTTTT. Protein product: CASSLGQGGTNEKLFF.

V is TRBV28 and J is TRBJ1-6; 11 bases map to TRBD1. Germline V CDR1 and CDR2: MDHEN, SYDVKM. V gave up 6 bases and J gave up 12 bases; unmatched junction bases: 16. The CDR3 spans 17 residues. The CDR3 reads CASRNNPGTGGVRPLHF. DNA of the CDR3: TGTGCCAGCAGAAATAACCCCGGGACAGGGGGGGTCAGACCCCTCCACTTT.

This chain uses TRBV30 with TRBJ2-2; D unresolved. The germline V gene has CDR1 GTSNPN and CDR2 SVGIG (reference sequence). V dropped 0 bases and J dropped 8 bases, with 4 bases sitting between them. The CDR3 consists of 11 residues. The CDR3 DNA sequence: TGTGCCTGGAGTGTACAAGGGGAGCTGTTTTTT. Translation gives CAWSVQGELFF.

The CDR3 DNA is TGTGCCAGTAGTCTGGAGGATGGTGGCACTGAAGCTTTCTTT. This encodes CASSLEDGGTEAFF. The J gene is TRBJ1-1, the V gene TRBV19, with D hard to call. CDR1 and CDR2 (germline): LNHDA, SQIVND (reference sequence). Trimming cost V 5 bases and J 4 bases, with 14 bases left between them. This CDR3 region has 14 residues.

The rearrangement joins TRBV28 to TRBJ2-7; possible D gene TRBD1, 6 bases. Looked up from germline, CDR1 is MDHEN and CDR2 is SYDVKM. CDR3 length: 13 residues. Trimming shortened V by 10 bases and J by 0 bases, and 13 bases separated the two germline ends. DNA of the CDR3: TGTGCCACCCAAACAGGGAGCTCCTACGAGCAGTACTTC. This encodes CATQTGSSYEQYF.

The V call is TRBV19, the J call TRBJ2-7, with 8 bases fitting TRBD1. CDR1 is LNHDA and CDR2 is SQIVND in the germline V gene (reference sequence). The CDR3 contains 14 residues. The V segment lost 3 bases and the J segment 3 bases; nucleotides outside the gene matches: 4. The CDR3 loop is CASSMTGANYEQYF. CDR3 coding DNA: TGTGCCAGTAGTATGACAGGGGCTAACTACGAGCAGTACTTC.

The gene calls are TRBV2 and TRBJ1-2, with D tentatively TRBD1 (5 bases). Germline V lookup: CDR1 SNHLY, CDR2 FYNNEI. The germline V and J ends were trimmed by 8 bases and 2 bases, with 27 bases remaining between them. The CDR3 runs to 18 residues. CDR3 amino acids: CASALDRGGVTMNYGYTF. CDR3 in DNA: TGTGCCAGCGCCCTGGACCGGGGAGGGGTGACGATGAACTATGGCTACACCTTC.